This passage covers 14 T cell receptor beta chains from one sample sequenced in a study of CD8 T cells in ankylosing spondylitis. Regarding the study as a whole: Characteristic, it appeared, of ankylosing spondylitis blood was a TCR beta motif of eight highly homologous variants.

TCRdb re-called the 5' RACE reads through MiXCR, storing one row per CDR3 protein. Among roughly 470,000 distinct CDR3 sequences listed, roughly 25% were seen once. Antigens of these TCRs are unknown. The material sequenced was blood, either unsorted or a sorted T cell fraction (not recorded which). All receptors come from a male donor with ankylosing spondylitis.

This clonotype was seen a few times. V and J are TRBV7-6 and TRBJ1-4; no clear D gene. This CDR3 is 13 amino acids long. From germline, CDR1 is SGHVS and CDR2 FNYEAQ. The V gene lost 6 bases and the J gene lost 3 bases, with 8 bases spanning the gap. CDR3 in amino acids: CASSPMANEKLFF. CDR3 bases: TGTGCCAGCAGTCCAATGGCTAATGAAAAACTGTTTTTT. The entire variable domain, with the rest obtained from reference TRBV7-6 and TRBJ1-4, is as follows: GAGVSQSPRYKVTKRGQDVALRCDPISGHVSLYWYRQALGQGPEFLTYFNYEAQQDKSGLPNDRFSAERPEGSISTLTIQRTEQRDSAMYRCASSPMANEKLFFGSGTQLSVL.

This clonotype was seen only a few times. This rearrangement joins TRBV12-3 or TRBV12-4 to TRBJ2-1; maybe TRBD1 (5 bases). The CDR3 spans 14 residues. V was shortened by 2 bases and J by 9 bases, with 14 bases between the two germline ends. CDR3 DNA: TGTGCCAGCAGTTTAAGGGTGGGTCAGGGTGAGCAGTTCTTC. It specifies CASSLRVGQGEQFF.

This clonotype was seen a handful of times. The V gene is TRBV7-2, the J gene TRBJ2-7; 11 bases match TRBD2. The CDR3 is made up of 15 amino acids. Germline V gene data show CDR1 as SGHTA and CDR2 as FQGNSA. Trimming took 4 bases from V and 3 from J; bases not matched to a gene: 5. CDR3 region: CASSSLAGGDYEQYF. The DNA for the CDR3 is TGTGCCAGCAGCTCCTTAGCGGGAGGGGACTACGAGCAGTACTTC.

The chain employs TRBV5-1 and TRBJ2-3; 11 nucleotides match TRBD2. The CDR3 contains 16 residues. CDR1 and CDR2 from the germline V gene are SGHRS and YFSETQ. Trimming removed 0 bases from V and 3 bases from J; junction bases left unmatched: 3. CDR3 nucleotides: TGCGCCAGCAGCTTGGAACTAGCGGGAGTAACAGATACGCAGTATTTT. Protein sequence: CASSLELAGVTDTQYF. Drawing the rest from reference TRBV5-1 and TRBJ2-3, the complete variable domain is KAGVTQTPRYLIKTRGQQVTLSCSPISGHRSVSWYQQTPGQGLQFLFEYFSETQRNKGNFPGRFSGRQFSNSRSEMNVSTLELGDSALYLCASSLELAGVTDTQYFGPGTRLTVL.

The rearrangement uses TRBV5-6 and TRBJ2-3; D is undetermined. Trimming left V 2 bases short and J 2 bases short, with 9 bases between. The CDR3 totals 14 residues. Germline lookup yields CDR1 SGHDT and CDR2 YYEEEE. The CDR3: CASSFGLFTDTQYF. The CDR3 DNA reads TGTGCCAGCAGCTTTGGGCTTTTCACAGATACGCAGTATTTT.

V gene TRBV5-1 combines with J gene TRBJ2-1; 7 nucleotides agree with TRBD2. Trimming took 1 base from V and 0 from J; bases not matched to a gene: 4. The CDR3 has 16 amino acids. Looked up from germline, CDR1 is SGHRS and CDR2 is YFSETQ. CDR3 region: CASSLLGRVSYNEQFF. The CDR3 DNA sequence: TGCGCCAGCAGCTTGTTGGGGAGGGTCTCCTACAATGAGCAGTTCTTC.

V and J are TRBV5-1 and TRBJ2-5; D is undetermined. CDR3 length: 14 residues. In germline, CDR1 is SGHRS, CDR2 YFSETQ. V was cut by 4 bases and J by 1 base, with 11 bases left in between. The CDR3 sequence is CASSPSAAQETQYF. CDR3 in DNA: TGCGCCAGCAGCCCGTCCGCGGCCCAAGAGACCCAGTACTTC.

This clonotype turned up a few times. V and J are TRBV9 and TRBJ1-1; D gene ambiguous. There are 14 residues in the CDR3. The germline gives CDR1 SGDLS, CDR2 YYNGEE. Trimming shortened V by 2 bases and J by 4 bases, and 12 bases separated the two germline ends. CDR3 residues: CASSVDSGLTEAFF. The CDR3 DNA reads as TGTGCCAGCAGCGTGGACTCCGGGCTCACTGAAGCTTTCTTT.

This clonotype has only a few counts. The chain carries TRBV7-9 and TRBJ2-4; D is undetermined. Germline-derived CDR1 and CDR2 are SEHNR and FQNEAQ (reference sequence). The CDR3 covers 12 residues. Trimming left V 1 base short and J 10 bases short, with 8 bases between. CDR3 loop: CASSLENGIQYF. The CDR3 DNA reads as TGTGCCAGCAGCTTAGAAAATGGAATTCAGTACTTC.

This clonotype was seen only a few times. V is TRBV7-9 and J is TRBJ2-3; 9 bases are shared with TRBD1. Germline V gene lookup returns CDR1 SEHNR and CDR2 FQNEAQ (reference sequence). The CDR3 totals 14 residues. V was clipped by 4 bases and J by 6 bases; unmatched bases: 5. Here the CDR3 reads CASSWDRDWDTQYF. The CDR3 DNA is TGTGCCAGCAGCTGGGACAGGGACTGGGATACGCAGTATTTT.

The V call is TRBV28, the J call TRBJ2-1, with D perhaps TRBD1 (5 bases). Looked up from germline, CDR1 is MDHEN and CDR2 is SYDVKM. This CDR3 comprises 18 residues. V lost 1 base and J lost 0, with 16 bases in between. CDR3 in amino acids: CASSLSPWTRSSYNEQFF. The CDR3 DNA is TGTGCCAGCAGTTTATCCCCATGGACACGCAGCTCCTACAATGAGCAGTTCTTC.

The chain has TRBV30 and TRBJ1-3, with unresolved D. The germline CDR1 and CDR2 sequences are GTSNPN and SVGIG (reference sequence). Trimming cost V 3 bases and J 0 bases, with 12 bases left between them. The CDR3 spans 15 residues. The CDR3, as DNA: TGTGCCTGGAGCCGCTTGGGCCCCTCTGGAAACACCATATATTTT. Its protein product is CAWSRLGPSGNTIYF.

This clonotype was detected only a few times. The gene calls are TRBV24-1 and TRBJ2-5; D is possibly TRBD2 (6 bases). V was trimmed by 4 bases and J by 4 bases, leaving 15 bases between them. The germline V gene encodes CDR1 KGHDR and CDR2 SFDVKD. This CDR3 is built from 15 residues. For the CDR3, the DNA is TGTGCCACCAGTGACCCCCGGGGTAGCGGAGAGACCCAGTACTTC. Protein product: CATSDPRGSGETQYF.

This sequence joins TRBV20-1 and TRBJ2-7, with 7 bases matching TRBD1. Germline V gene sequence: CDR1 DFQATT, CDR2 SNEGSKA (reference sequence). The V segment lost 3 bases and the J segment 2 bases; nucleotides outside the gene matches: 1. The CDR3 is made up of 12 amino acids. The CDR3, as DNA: TGCAGTGCTAGGACAGGGACCTACGAGCAGTACTTC. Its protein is CSARTGTYEQYF.